This is a list of T cell receptor beta chains from one sample in a study of blood T cell repertoires in COVID-19. The data were produced by immunoSEQ multiplex PCR, yet TCRdb's version contains in-frame clones alone and is incomplete. Of roughly 330,000 clones listed, 86% are singletons. Sample: peripheral blood. The receptors originated from a woman aged 45-65 years with acute or convalescent COVID-19. Each CDR3 is given without its conserved first and last residue. Rows may omit the clone size; those that give it use once, few, many or a size class.

cdr3_aa j_call v_call clone_size
ASSSETGAKQY TRBJ2-3 TRBV7-9 -
ASSLVVFTEAF TRBJ1-1 TRBV11-2 once
ASGSATRGYEQY TRBJ2-7 TRBV27 -
ASSGQGAYGYT TRBJ1-2 TRBV5-1 -
ASSLSPGQIYGYT TRBJ1-2 TRBV5-1 -
ASSPGLAHEQY TRBJ2-7 TRBV3-1/TRBV3-2 -
ATSRDRRLSNSPLH TRBJ1-6 TRBV15 -
ASSFFGVGTEAF TRBJ1-1 TRBV28 -
ASSLGRGRGTGTDTQY TRBJ2-3 TRBV11-2 -
AISDNRGDYGYT TRBJ1-2 TRBV10-3 -
ASSADSTYEQY TRBJ2-7 TRBV9 once
ASSFRVDTEAF TRBJ1-1 TRBV11-3 -
ASSRAQGQLNEKLF TRBJ1-4 TRBV4-1 few
ASTLGGQVWNSPLH TRBJ1-6 TRBV7-8 -
ASTLTGANTEAF TRBJ1-1 TRBV27 -
ASSQVPGNQPQH TRBJ1-5 TRBV3-1/TRBV3-2 -
ASSISSGSGADTQY TRBJ2-3 TRBV19 once
ASSRAQGGGYT TRBJ1-2 TRBV4-3 -
AWSGVGGEKLF TRBJ1-4 TRBV30 -
ASSGGILAGSSYNEQF TRBJ2-1 TRBV19 -
ATKKGQGIRNQPQH TRBJ1-5 TRBV19 -
ASSGGSSYNSPLH TRBJ1-6 TRBV28 -
ASSIGTGGGYEQY TRBJ2-7 TRBV19 -
ASSQGGYTEAF TRBJ1-1 TRBV7-2 -
ASRGGRASGYT TRBJ1-2 TRBV27 -
ASSLSGTGESEQY TRBJ2-7 TRBV5-1 -
ASSFQLAGGELF TRBJ2-2 TRBV7-9 -
ANHRRLAGAYEQY TRBJ2-7 TRBV2 once